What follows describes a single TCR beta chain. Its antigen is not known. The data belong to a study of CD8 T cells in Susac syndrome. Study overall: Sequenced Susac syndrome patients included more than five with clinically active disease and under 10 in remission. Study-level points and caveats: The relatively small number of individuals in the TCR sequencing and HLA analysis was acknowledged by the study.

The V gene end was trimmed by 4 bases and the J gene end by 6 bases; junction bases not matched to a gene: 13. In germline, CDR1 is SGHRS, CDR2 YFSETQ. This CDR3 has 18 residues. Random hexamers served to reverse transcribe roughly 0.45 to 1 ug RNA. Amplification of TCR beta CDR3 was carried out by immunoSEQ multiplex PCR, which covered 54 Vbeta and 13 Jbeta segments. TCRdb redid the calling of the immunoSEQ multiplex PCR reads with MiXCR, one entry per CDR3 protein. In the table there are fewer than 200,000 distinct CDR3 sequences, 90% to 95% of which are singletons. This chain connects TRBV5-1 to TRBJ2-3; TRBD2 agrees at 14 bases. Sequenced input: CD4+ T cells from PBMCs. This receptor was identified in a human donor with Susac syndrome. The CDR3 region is CASSRLPGTSGSTDTQYF. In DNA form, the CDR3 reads TGCGCCAGCAGCCGCCTCCCCGGGACTAGCGGGAGTACGGATACGCAGTATTTT.